The sequence of this TCR beta chain was determined in a study of Ad26.COV2.S vaccination and SARS-CoV-2 variants. Clones were sequenced by immunoSEQ multiplex PCR, and TCRdb holds only the in-frame ones, with some missing. The sample holds fewer than 400,000 clones, around 91% seen once. V lost 4 bases to trimming and J lost 3 bases, with 15 bases between them. Germline V CDR1 and CDR2: LNHDA, SQIVND (reference sequence). The CDR3 is 16 amino acids. Treatment: some 20 received Ad26.COV2.S at low or high dose, single or two shots; about 5 received placebo; per-sample allocation not given. Day 63 after the first vaccine or placebo injection was the time point for sampling.

The source was peripheral blood, collected in a trial of Ad26.COV2.S vaccine versus placebo. This TCR was sampled from a person between 18 and 59 years old who received the Ad26.COV2.S COVID-19 vaccine or a placebo. The chain carries TRBV19 and TRBJ2-2; D possibly corresponds to TRBD1 (6 bases). This CDR3 is CASSTSGTLYTGELFF. Here the CDR3 DNA reads TGTGCCAGTAGTACTTCCGGGACACTTTACACCGGGGAGCTGTTTTTT.